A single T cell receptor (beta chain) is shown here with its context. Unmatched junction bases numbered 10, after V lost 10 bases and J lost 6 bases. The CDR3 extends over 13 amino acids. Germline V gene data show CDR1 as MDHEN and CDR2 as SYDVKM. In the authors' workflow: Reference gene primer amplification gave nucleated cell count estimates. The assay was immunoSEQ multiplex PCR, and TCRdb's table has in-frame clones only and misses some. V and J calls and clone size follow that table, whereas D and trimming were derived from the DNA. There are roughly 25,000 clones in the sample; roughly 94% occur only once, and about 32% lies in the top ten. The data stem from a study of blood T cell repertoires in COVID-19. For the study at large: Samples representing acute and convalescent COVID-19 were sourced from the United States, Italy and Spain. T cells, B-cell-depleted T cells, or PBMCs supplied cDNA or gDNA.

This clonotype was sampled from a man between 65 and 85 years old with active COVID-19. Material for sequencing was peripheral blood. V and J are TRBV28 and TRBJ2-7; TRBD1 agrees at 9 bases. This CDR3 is CAIRDRVSPEQYF. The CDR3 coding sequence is TGTGCCATCCGGGACAGGGTGTCGCCCGAGCAGTACTTC. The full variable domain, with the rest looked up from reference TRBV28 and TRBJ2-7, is DVKVTQSSRYLVKRTGEKVFLECVQDMDHENMFWYRQDPGLGLRLIYFSYDVKMKEKGDIPEGYSVSREKKERFSLILESASTNQTSMYLCAIRDRVSPEQYFGPGTRLTVT.